Listed here are 6 T cell receptor beta chains from one sample, sequenced in a study of regulatory T cells in long-lasting Graves disease. Time point given: persistent/refractory GD, antithyroid drugs over 5 years with positive TRAb. PBMC RNA served as the TCR library source. With iRepertoire HTBI primers and Arm-PCR of CDR3 regions, TCR beta libraries were built. Via MiXCR, TCRdb re-called the multiplex PCR reads, giving one row per CDR3 protein. The sample lists about 460,000 distinct CDR3 sequences; 22% were seen once. The starting material was peripheral blood mononuclear cells (PBMCs), obtained when the disease was refractory, from a patient treated with antithyroid drugs. These receptors were obtained from a female donor with Graves disease.

This clonotype was recorded many times. The chain couples TRBV12-3 or TRBV12-4 to TRBJ1-1; unclear D gene. The V end lost 5 bases, the J end lost 0 bases, and 7 bases lay between the germline ends. The CDR3 sequence is 13 residues long. The CDR3 nucleotides read TGTGCCAGCAGTAGTACGATGAACACTGAAGCTTTCTTT. Its translation is CASSSTMNTEAFF.

The chain recombines TRBV20-1 with TRBJ2-2; 7 nucleotides align to TRBD2. V lost 6 bases to trimming and J lost 5 bases; unmatched junction nucleotides: 12. CDR1 is DFQATT and CDR2 is SNEGSKA in the germline V gene (reference sequence). The CDR3 totals 15 residues. The CDR3 spells CSATGGEGRTGELFF. CDR3 bases: TGCAGTGCAACTGGGGGGGAGGGCCGGACCGGGGAGCTGTTTTTT.

The chain has TRBV2 and TRBJ2-7; 8 bases map to TRBD1. CDR1 is SNHLY and CDR2 is FYNNEI in the germline V gene. The V and J ends lost 7 bases and 3 bases, in that order; junction bases with no gene match: 8. The CDR3 has 14 amino acids. The CDR3 loop is CASIGQGANYEQYF. The CDR3 DNA sequence: TGTGCCAGCATAGGCCAGGGGGCGAACTACGAGCAGTACTTC.

This clonotype was detected only once. The genes are TRBV3-1 and TRBJ2-4, with D possibly matching TRBD2 (6 bases). This CDR3 spans 19 amino acids. V was pared by 2 bases and J by 1 base, with 21 bases between. Germline V gene data show CDR1 as LGHDT and CDR2 as YNNKEL (reference sequence). The CDR3 loop reads CASSQKLAAPFGAKNIQYF. The CDR3 nucleotides are TGTGCCAGCAGCCAAAAACTAGCAGCCCCCTTTGGGGCCAAAAACATTCAGTACTTC. The whole variable domain, remainder taken from reference TRBV3-1 and TRBJ2-4, is DTAVSQTPKYLVTQMGNDKSIKCEQNLGHDTMYWYKQDSKKFLKIMFSYNNKELIINETVPNRFSPKSPDKAHLNLHINSLELGDSAVYFCASSQKLAAPFGAKNIQYFGAGTRLSVL.

About this clonotype itself: This sequence may be a read error, since a much larger clone differs from it by one base. The rearrangement joins TRBV27 to TRBJ1-5, with D hard to call. The CDR3 consists of 15 residues. Germline V gives CDR1 MNHEY, CDR2 SMNVEV (reference sequence). The CDR3 protein is CVSSRTWLRNQPQHF. CDR3 nucleotide sequence: TGTGTCAGCAGTCGAACATGGCTGCGCAATCAGCCCCAGCATTTT.

The genes are TRBV12-3 or TRBV12-4 and TRBJ2-2; 8 bases match TRBD2. CDR3 length: 15 residues. V was pared by 5 bases and J by 7 bases, with 9 bases of the junction left unmatched. The CDR3 DNA is TGTGCCAGCAGTCCCCCGGCGGGAGGCATCGGGGAGCTGTTTTTT. It codes for CASSPPAGGIGELFF.